The next 25 T cell receptor beta chains were all read from a single sample in a study of T cells in Graves' hyperthyroidism and ophthalmopathy. RNA transcripts served as the template for amplifying TCR beta CDR3 regions. The TCR CDR3 was amplified in a first-round RT-PCR using the HTBI primer set. TCRdb processed the multiplex PCR reads anew with MiXCR; each CDR3 protein has one entry. The sample contains about 560,000 distinct CDR3 sequences, around 42% of which appear only once. Sequenced material: peripheral blood or thyroid tissue (not recorded which). The receptor source for this set is a young woman with Graves' hyperthyroidism.

The chain carries TRBV2 and TRBJ2-7; D gene uncertain. V gave up 3 bases and J gave up 3 bases, with 12 bases separating them. Germline CDR1 is SNHLY and CDR2 is FYNNEI. The CDR3 consists of 14 residues. CDR3 nucleotide sequence: TGTGCCAGCAGTGAGGGCCTCCCAGACTACGAGCAGTACTTC. Translation: CASSEGLPDYEQYF.

This clonotype was seen repeatedly, ten times or more. This chain joins TRBV5-1 and TRBJ1-6, with 8 nucleotides matching TRBD1. CDR3 length equals 14 residues. The V and J ends lost 4 bases and 10 bases, in that order; junction bases with no gene match: 7. CDR1 SGHRS and CDR2 YFSETQ come from the germline V gene. The CDR3 DNA follows: TGCGCCAGCAGCAGAGTCGACAGGGGCTCACCCCTCCACTTT. The encoded protein is CASSRVDRGSPLHF.

The chain has TRBV19 and TRBJ1-1, with 12 bases matching TRBD1. The trim removed 7 bases at V and 7 bases at J, leaving 10 bases unmatched. The CDR3 totals 15 residues. Germline V lookup: CDR1 LNHDA, CDR2 SQIVND (reference sequence). This CDR3 is CASTWDRGHIGEAFF. The DNA of the CDR3 is TGTGCCAGTACGTGGGACAGGGGGCATATCGGTGAAGCTTTCTTT.

This clonotype was seen repeatedly, ten times or more. This chain links TRBV29-1 with TRBJ2-5; TRBD1 matches at 12 bases. Germline values: CDR1 SQVTM, CDR2 ANQGSEA. CDR3 size: 13 residues. Losses at the gene ends were 6 bases for V and 6 bases for J; bases not matched to a gene: 5. The CDR3 here is CSVGTGGAQTQYF. The CDR3, as DNA: TGCAGCGTCGGGACAGGGGGCGCGCAGACCCAGTACTTC.

The gene calls are TRBV20-1 and TRBJ1-1; no reliable D call. With 2 bases removed from V and 1 base from J, the gap between germline ends came to 11 bases. This CDR3 is built from 14 residues. Per germline, CDR1 DFQATT and CDR2 SNEGSKA (reference sequence). In DNA, the CDR3 is TGCAGTGCTAGATACGACACCTCGAACACTGAAGCTTTCTTT. This translates into CSARYDTSNTEAFF.

This clonotype was recorded many times. The J gene is TRBJ2-2, the V gene TRBV2, with D uncertain. CDR3 length equals 15 residues. Between the trimmed V and J ends, which lost 6 bases and 0 bases, there was a span of 11 bases. From germline, CDR1 is SNHLY and CDR2 FYNNEI. The CDR3 region is CASRARATNTGELFF. For the CDR3, the DNA is TGTGCCAGCAGGGCCCGTGCCACGAACACCGGGGAGCTGTTTTTT.

This chain joins TRBV25-1 and TRBJ1-3; D possibly corresponds to TRBD1 (6 bases). Germline assignment: CDR1 MGHDK and CDR2 SYGVNS. Trimming removed 8 bases at V and 0 bases at J, with 17 bases between. CDR3 size: 16 residues. CDR3 loop: CASAGAGGFSGNTIYF. The CDR3 bases are TGTGCCAGCGCGGGGGCAGGAGGTTTCTCTGGAAACACCATATATTTT.

The J gene is TRBJ2-2, the V gene TRBV29-1, with D perhaps matching TRBD1 or TRBD2 (6 bases each). The CDR3 spans 14 residues. Germline CDR1 reads SQVTM; CDR2 reads ANQGSEA. CDR3 residues: CGGGLQGNTGELFF. CDR3 nucleotides: TGCGGCGGCGGACTACAGGGGAACACCGGGGAGCTGTTTTTT.

V is TRBV24-1 and J is TRBJ2-7, with TRBD2 matching 11 bases. CDR3 length: 16 residues. V shed 0 bases and J 6 bases; nucleotides not matched to a gene: 6. Germline lookup yields CDR1 KGHDR and CDR2 SFDVKD. This chain's CDR3 is CATSDLQTSGRGEQYF. The CDR3 DNA reads as TGTGCCACCAGTGATTTGCAAACTAGCGGGAGAGGCGAGCAGTACTTC.

About this clonotype: A read error may produce the germline difference seen at one junction end. This chain connects TRBV10-3 to TRBJ1-3; 7 nucleotides line up with TRBD1. CDR1 ENHRY and CDR2 SYGVKD come from the germline V gene. CDR3 length equals 14 residues. CDR3 nucleotides: TGTGCCAGCAGTGACCCGGGACAGGGAAACACCATATATTTT. This gives the protein CASSDPGQGNTIYF.

Remarks on this clonotype: It may be a read error: a sequence one base away is much more abundant. This chain joins TRBV10-3 and TRBJ2-6; no reliable D call. This CDR3 has 14 amino acids. Germline CDR1 reads ENHRY; CDR2 reads SYGVKD. Trimming shortened V by 3 bases and J by 1 base, and 4 bases separated the two germline ends. CDR3 loop: CAISDSSGANVLTF. In DNA form, the CDR3 reads TGTGCCATCAGTGACTCGTCTGGGGCCAACGTCCTGACTTTC.

With respect to this clonotype: At one end the junction does not follow the germline gene, possibly because of a read error. The chain links TRBV29-1 to TRBJ1-3, with unresolved D. The CDR3 is 13 amino acids. CDR1 SQVTM and CDR2 ANQGSEA come from the germline V gene. The CDR3 here is CSAYLGSGSTIYF. CDR3 nucleotides: TGCAGCGCCTATCTAGGGTCCGGAAGCACCATATATTTT.

To note about this clonotype: This could be a read error, since a much larger clone is one nucleotide away. The gene calls are TRBV29-1 and TRBJ1-1; D call uncertain. This CDR3 is 11 amino acids long. Deletions cut 7 bases from V and 2 bases from J, with 8 bases between. CDR1 is SQVTM, CDR2 ANQGSEA, per germline. The CDR3 DNA reads as TGCAGCGCTGGGAAAAACACTGAAGCTTTCTTT. Amino acid sequence: CSAGKNTEAFF.

This clonotype was observed a single time. This chain links TRBV29-1 with TRBJ1-2; perhaps TRBD1 as D (5 bases). V gave up 7 bases and J gave up 7 bases, with 22 bases separating them. Germline CDR1 is SQVTM and CDR2 is ANQGSEA. There are 14 residues in the CDR3. CDR3 amino acids: CSAGTQMDMSGYTF. The CDR3 nucleotides are TGCAGCGCCGGGACCCAAATGGACATGTCTGGCTACACCTTC.

The chain has TRBV29-1 and TRBJ2-5; 15 positions match TRBD2. Germline V CDR1 and CDR2: SQVTM, ANQGSEA. V shed 8 bases and J 10 bases; nucleotides not matched to a gene: 5. This CDR3 is 12 amino acids long. In nucleotides, the CDR3 is TGCAGCTTTACGGGACTAGCGGGAGGCCAGTACTTC. Protein sequence: CSFTGLAGGQYF. Filled out from reference TRBV29-1 and TRBJ2-5, the complete variable domain reads SAVISQKPSRDICQRGTSLTIQCQVDSQVTMMFWYRQQPGQSLTLIATANQGSEATYESGFVIDKFPISRPNLTFSTLTVSNMSPEDSSIYLCSFTGLAGGQYFGPGTRLLVL.

Note on this clonotype: A read error may explain this, as a much larger clone is one base away. The chain uses TRBV20-1 and TRBJ1-6; unclear D gene. The length of the CDR3 is 14 residues. Germline V gene lookup returns CDR1 DFQATT and CDR2 SNEGSKA (reference sequence). Trimming pared 6 bases from V and 4 bases from J, leaving 13 bases between. CDR3 amino acids: CSASCGQYNSPLHF. CDR3 sequence (DNA): TGCAGTGCATCCTGTGGGCAGTATAATTCACCCCTCCACTTT.

At least ten counts were recorded for this clonotype. This sequence joins TRBV7-9 and TRBJ1-2; no definite D call. The CDR3 length is 11 residues. V lost 4 bases and J 3 bases, leaving 3 bases between the germline ends. The V gene's germline CDR1 is SEHNR and CDR2 FQNEAQ (reference sequence). CDR3 sequence reads: CASSYDYGYTF. The CDR3 region has the DNA TGTGCCAGCAGCTATGACTATGGCTACACCTTC.

Concerning this clonotype: At one end the junction does not follow the germline gene, possibly because of a read error. V usage is TRBV7-2 and J usage is TRBJ1-1; 7 positions match TRBD1. Germline V gene data show CDR1 as SGHTA and CDR2 as FQGNSA. The CDR3 has 15 residues. The CDR3 protein is CASSHSDRANTEAFF. The DNA of the CDR3 is TGCGCCAGCAGCCATTCAGACAGGGCGAACACTGAAGCTTTCTTT. The variable domain in full, with the rest retrieved from reference TRBV7-2 and TRBJ1-1, is GAGVSQSPSNKVTEKGKDVELRCDPISGHTALYWYRQSLGQGLEFLIYFQGNSAPDKSGLPSDRFSAERTGGSVSTLTIQRTQQEDSAVYLCASSHSDRANTEAFFGQGTRLTVV.

This clonotype was counted at least ten times. J is TRBJ1-6 and V is TRBV14; 7 nucleotides agree with TRBD1. Trimming took 2 bases from V and 10 from J; bases not matched to a gene: 5. The CDR3 contains 14 residues. Germline CDR1 reads SGHDN; CDR2 reads FVKESK. CDR3 in amino acids: CASSQRQGGSPLHF. CDR3 DNA sequence: TGTGCCAGCAGCCAAAGGCAGGGGGGATCACCCCTCCACTTT.

V is TRBV5-1 and J is TRBJ2-7; D may be TRBD2 (5 bases). This CDR3 has 16 residues. The V end lost 2 bases, the J end lost 7 bases, and 22 bases lay between the germline ends. CDR1 is SGHRS and CDR2 is YFSETQ in the germline V gene. CDR3 DNA: TGCGCCAGCAGCTTAAGCCGGGGTCGGCCCCTGCTTGAGCAGTACTTC. Protein: CASSLSRGRPLLEQYF.

This clonotype was recorded at least ten times. The chain recombines TRBV10-3 with TRBJ1-5; TRBD1 aligns across 8 bases. Per the germline V gene, CDR1 is ENHRY and CDR2 is SYGVKD. The CDR3 runs to 15 residues. J gave up 4 bases and V 1 base, and 3 bases lay outside the gene matches. CDR3 protein: CAISEYRGINQPQHF. The CDR3 DNA reads as TGTGCCATCAGTGAGTACAGGGGGATTAATCAGCCCCAGCATTTT.

This chain joins TRBV24-1 and TRBJ1-1; 7 positions agree with TRBD1. Germline V CDR1 and CDR2: KGHDR, SFDVKD. V shed 4 bases, J shed 12 bases, and the junction held 4 bases outside the gene matches. The CDR3 length is 11 residues. CDR3 bases: TGTGCCACCAGTGACCACAGGGGATCTTTCTTT. Its translation: CATSDHRGSFF.

Comments on this clonotype: The junction does not match germline at one end; this may be a read error. V is TRBV29-1 and J is TRBJ1-1; D unresolved. The length of the CDR3 is 10 residues. Germline V gives CDR1 SQVTM, CDR2 ANQGSEA. As DNA, the CDR3 is TGCAGCGCCGGTTCTTGGGATGGAGTCTTT. The encoded protein is CSAGSWDGVF.

This CDR3 is CASSFRDSRNQPQHF. Written as DNA, the CDR3 is TGTGCCAGCAGCTTCCGGGACAGCCGCAATCAGCCCCAGCATTTT. This rearrangement joins TRBV7-2 to TRBJ1-5; 7 bases map to TRBD1. J lost 2 bases, V lost 3 bases, and 4 bases had no gene match. The CDR3 spans 15 residues. Germline assignment: CDR1 SGHTA and CDR2 FQGNSA.

This clonotype has a single count. V and J are TRBV29-1 and TRBJ1-2; TRBD1 might be the D (5 bases). Looked up from germline, CDR1 is SQVTM and CDR2 is ANQGSEA. The CDR3 runs to 14 residues. Trimming cost V 8 bases and J 4 bases, with 20 bases left between them. The CDR3 reads CSSQDRVGAYGYTF. The DNA for the CDR3 is TGCAGCAGCCAAGATCGGGTCGGGGCCTATGGCTACACCTTC. The whole variable domain, filled in from reference TRBV29-1 and TRBJ1-2, reads SAVISQKPSRDICQRGTSLTIQCQVDSQVTMMFWYRQQPGQSLTLIATANQGSEATYESGFVIDKFPISRPNLTFSTLTVSNMSPEDSSIYLCSSQDRVGAYGYTFGSGTRLTVV.